This T cell receptor (beta chain) was sequenced for a study of cytomegalovirus exposure and HLA in healthy donors. CDR1 is MNHEY, CDR2 SMNVEV, per germline (reference sequence). V shed 3 bases and J shed 2 bases, with 7 bases lying between them. The CDR3 is 13 residues long. Primers: 60 Vbeta forward and 13 Jbeta reverse. Some clones are missing from TCRdb's copy, which holds only in-frame ones; the method was immunoSEQ multiplex PCR. The sample includes roughly 98,000 clones, about 77% seen only once; the top ten take 3.4%. V gene TRBV27 combines with J gene TRBJ1-2, with D hard to call. The sequenced sample was PBMCs. This receptor was obtained from a man aged 40-49 years in good health and CMV-seronegative. DNA of the CDR3: TGTGCCAGCAGTTTCAGAATAAACTATGGCTACACCTTC. It encodes CASSFRINYGYTF.